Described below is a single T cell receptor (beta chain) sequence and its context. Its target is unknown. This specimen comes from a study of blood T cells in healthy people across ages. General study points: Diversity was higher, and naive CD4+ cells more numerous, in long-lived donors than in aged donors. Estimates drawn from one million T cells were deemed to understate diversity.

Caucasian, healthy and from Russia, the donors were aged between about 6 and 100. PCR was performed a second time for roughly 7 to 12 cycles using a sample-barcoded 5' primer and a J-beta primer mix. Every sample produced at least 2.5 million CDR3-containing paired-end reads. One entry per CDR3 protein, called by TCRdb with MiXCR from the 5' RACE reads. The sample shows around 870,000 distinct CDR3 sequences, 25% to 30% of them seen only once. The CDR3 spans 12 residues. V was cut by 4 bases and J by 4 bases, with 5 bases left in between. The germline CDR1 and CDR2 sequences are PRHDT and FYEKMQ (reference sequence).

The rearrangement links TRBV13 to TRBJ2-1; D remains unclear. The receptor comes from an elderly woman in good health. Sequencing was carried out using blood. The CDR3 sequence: CASSSKYNEQFF. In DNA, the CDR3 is TGTGCCAGCAGCTCAAAATACAATGAGCAGTTCTTC. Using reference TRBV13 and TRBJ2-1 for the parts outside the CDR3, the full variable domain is AAGVIQSPRHLIKEKRETATLKCYPIPRHDTVYWYQQGPGQDPQFLISFYEKMQSDKGSIPDRFSAQQFSDYHSELNMSSLELGDSALYFCASSSKYNEQFFGPGTRLTVL.